These T cell receptor beta chains were read from a single sample in a study of CD8+ T cells in alopecia areata. Sequenced by immunoSEQ multiplex PCR; TCRdb stores in-frame clones only, minus some. The sample consists of under 250,000 clones, 57% of them appearing once. Material: CD4+ T cells sorted from blood, obtained at week 0. Every receptor here comes from a human donor with alopecia areata. CDR3s include the opening cysteine and the closing phenylalanine or tryptophan. The order of the fields is V gene, clone size, J gene, CDR3 protein. The size field is filled for only some rows; it gives once, few, many or a size class.

TRBV6-5	-	TRBJ2-5	CASSYVGLAGQETQYF
TRBV29-1	-	TRBJ2-1	CSVIYQRGISYNEQFF
TRBV12-5	-	TRBJ2-3	CASGPGDTQYF
TRBV6-1	-	TRBJ2-1	CASSEVPRQEQFF
TRBV27	-	TRBJ1-5	CASSSTTLFQPQHF
TRBV29-1	few	TRBJ2-1	CSVPTSGSVHEQFF
TRBV9	-	TRBJ2-1	CASSDGLAARHEQFF
TRBV29-1	few	TRBJ1-4	CSVKQGALEKLFF
TRBV25-1	-	TRBJ2-5	CASTGQPLKTQYF
TRBV6-5	once	TRBJ1-2	CASSPGQSRRGYTF
TRBV5-1	-	TRBJ2-5	CASGSGRIAETQYF
TRBV6-5	-	TRBJ2-3	CASSYSQLATTDTQYF
TRBV15	few	TRBJ2-5	CATSLRVRETQYF
TRBV7-2	-	TRBJ1-2	CASSSYPTPSAGYTF
TRBV7-9	-	TRBJ2-1	CASSFSNNEQFF
TRBV5-6	-	TRBJ1-6	CASSSLDGQSPNSPLHF
TRBV25-1	-	TRBJ2-2	CASSEWDKNTGELFF
TRBV7-9	-	TRBJ2-7	CASSFQGQSSYEQYF
TRBV29-1	-	TRBJ1-3	CSVHSGPRSGNTIYF
TRBV5-1	-	TRBJ2-1	CASSYGQGAYNEQFF
TRBV5-1	-	TRBJ2-1	CASSVMGLLNEQFF
TRBV5-6	-	TRBJ2-6	CASSSGTGVSGANVLTF
TRBV29-1	-	TRBJ1-1	CSVVQDRANTEAFF
TRBV4-1	-	TRBJ2-4	CASSPLGKPELAKNIQYF
TRBV2	once	TRBJ2-3	CASSEKRASTDTQYF
TRBV30	-	TRBJ2-7	CAWSVLSYEQYF
TRBV5-1	-	TRBJ2-2	CASRWGVGELFF
TRBV30	-	TRBJ1-2	CAWIGSGGYTF
TRBV30	-	TRBJ2-5	CAWRLEGETQYF
TRBV7-9	few	TRBJ2-6	CASSLPPGRSGANVLTF
TRBV18	-	TRBJ1-3	CASSPAGGNTIYF
TRBV6-6	few	TRBJ1-2	CASSQGLEGYGYTF
TRBV27	-	TRBJ2-1	CASSSPGLADNEQFF
TRBV19	many	TRBJ1-1	CASSKQGFTEAFF
TRBV2	-	TRBJ1-5	CASSDQDQPQHF
TRBV9	-	TRBJ2-7	CASSVAPLAGGLYEQYF
TRBV6-6	-	TRBJ2-1	CASSYSSGGPSNEQFF
TRBV6-4	-	TRBJ1-6	CASSDGGSSPLHF
TRBV7-9	-	TRBJ2-1	CASRLGGGTEQFF
TRBV5-6	-	TRBJ2-5	CASSAYRQGGPRETQYF
TRBV29-1	-	TRBJ1-2	CSVGQGYNGYTF
TRBV30	few	TRBJ2-6	CAWGRDRVSLGGANVLTF
TRBV29-1	-	TRBJ2-1	CSVEHNPHEQFF
TRBV15	-	TRBJ1-1	CATSRTSRGKDTEAFF
TRBV30	-	TRBJ2-5	CAWSGEGSGQTQYF
TRBV29-1	few	TRBJ2-5	CSVERTSGRGQETQYF
TRBV27	few	TRBJ2-2	CASSLSLLSGPGELFF
TRBV30	-	TRBJ2-3	CAWSPSGRNTDTQYF